These T cell receptor beta chains were read from a single sample in a study of regulatory T cells in long-lasting Graves disease. One entry per CDR3 protein, called by TCRdb with MiXCR from the multiplex PCR reads. The sample lists roughly 440,000 distinct CDR3 sequences, roughly 17% occurring once. These sequences were also reported in another study, on T cells in Graves' hyperthyroidism and ophthalmopathy.

The sample here was peripheral blood mononuclear cells (PBMCs), taken at new diagnosis, from a patient treated with antithyroid drugs. The receptors were sampled from a woman aged 18-29 years with Graves disease. CDR3s include the opening cysteine and the closing phenylalanine or tryptophan. The order of the fields is V gene, J gene, CDR3 length, clone size, D gene, CDR3 protein, CDR3 DNA. A D gene is named only where the DNA matches it firmly. A clone size is listed for some rows: how often the clone was seen (once, few, many), or a class if it is expanded.

TRBV7-3	TRBJ2-7	15	many	-	CASSLSGDNTYEQYF	TGTGCCAGCAGCTTATCCGGGGACAACACCTACGAGCAGTACTTC
TRBV5-1	TRBJ2-7	17	many	TRBD2	CASSGGLAGGGSYEQYF	TGCGCCAGCAGCGGGGGACTAGCGGGAGGCGGATCCTACGAGCAGTACTTC
TRBV28	TRBJ1-4	15	few	-	CASSSSWGVNEKLFF	TGTGCCAGCAGCTCTTCCTGGGGGGTAAATGAAAAACTGTTTTTT
TRBV5-4	TRBJ2-3	15	-	-	CASSRTGLRIDTQYF	TGTGCCAGCAGCAGGACCGGGCTAAGAATTGATACGCAGTATTTT
TRBV3-1	TRBJ2-7	17	many	-	CASSQVSGPIGAYEQYF	TGTGCCAGCAGCCAAGTGTCAGGGCCCATCGGGGCCTACGAGCAGTACTTC
TRBV18	TRBJ1-5	16	few	TRBD1	CASSPPGQGGNQPQHF	TGTGCCAGCTCACCACCGGGACAGGGAGGCAATCAGCCCCAGCATTTT
TRBV5-1	TRBJ2-7	13	many	-	CASSLDAGIEQYF	TGCGCCAGCAGCTTGGATGCTGGGATTGAGCAGTACTTC
TRBV18	TRBJ2-1	17	many	TRBD2	CASSQNGLAGGPNEQFF	TGTGCCAGCTCCCAAAACGGACTAGCGGGAGGGCCGAATGAGCAGTTCTTC
TRBV20-1	TRBJ2-1	16	many	TRBD2	CSATPLAGPSYNEQFF	TGCAGTGCCACACCCCTAGCGGGCCCGTCCTACAATGAGCAGTTCTTC
TRBV30	TRBJ1-2	13	many	-	CAWSVPGIYGYTF	TGTGCCTGGAGTGTACCGGGGATCTATGGCTACACCTTC
TRBV19	TRBJ2-1	15	-	-	CASSIPGSSYNEQFF	TGTGCCAGTAGTATACCCGGGAGCTCCTACAATGAGCAGTTCTTC
TRBV29-1	TRBJ2-1	13	many	-	CSAPGSAYNEQFF	TGCAGCGCCCCGGGGTCGGCCTACAATGAGCAGTTCTTC
TRBV20-1	TRBJ1-2	13	many	TRBD1	CSANRQGAYGYTF	TGCAGTGCTAACAGACAGGGGGCCTATGGCTACACCTTC
TRBV19	TRBJ2-2	14	once	-	CASSRQGNTGEPFF	TGTGCCAGTAGTAGGCAAGGAAACACCGGGGAGCCGTTTTTT
TRBV6-2/TRBV6-3	TRBJ2-7	14	-	TRBD2	CASRPSSGNYEQYF	TGTGCCAGCAGGCCTTCTAGCGGAAACTACGAGCAGTACTTC
TRBV27	TRBJ1-1	13	many	-	CASSFGRHTEAFF	TGTGCCAGCAGTTTTGGGAGACACACTGAAGCTTTCTTT
TRBV12-3/TRBV12-4	TRBJ1-1	13	many	-	CASSFSGNTEAFF	TGTGCCAGCAGCTTTTCAGGGAACACTGAAGCTTTCTTT
TRBV29-1	TRBJ2-7	14	many	-	CSVVPDLTGYEQYF	TGCAGCGTTGTACCAGACCTCACAGGCTACGAGCAGTACTTC
TRBV6-5	TRBJ1-4	17	once	-	CASSYPVGGLSQEKLFF	TGTGCCAGCAGTTACCCGGTAGGAGGACTGTCTCAAGAAAAACTGTTTTTT
TRBV4-1	TRBJ2-5	14	-	TRBD1	CASSRTGDKETQYF	TGCGCCAGCAGTCGGACAGGGGACAAAGAGACCCAGTACTTC
TRBV7-2	TRBJ2-1	18	-	TRBD2	CASRVVTSGRLLNNEQFF	TGTGCCAGCAGAGTCGTGACTAGCGGTCGATTACTCAACAATGAGCAGTTCTTC
TRBV13	TRBJ2-3	14	many	TRBD1	CASRITGGTDTQYF	TGTGCCAGCAGGATCACAGGGGGGACAGATACGCAGTATTTT
TRBV28	TRBJ2-5	12	many	-	CASSGVQETQYF	TGTGCCAGCAGTGGGGTCCAAGAGACCCAGTACTTC
TRBV28	TRBJ1-1	14	many	-	CASIGDKKNTEAFF	TGTGCCAGCATCGGGGACAAGAAGAACACTGAAGCTTTCTTT
TRBV7-6	TRBJ2-7	14	few	-	CASSPTGPTYEQYF	TGTGCCAGCAGCCCTACAGGACCTACCTACGAGCAGTACTTC
TRBV11-3	TRBJ2-2	15	many	-	CASSLSHLNTGELFF	TGTGCCAGCAGCTTATCTCACCTGAACACCGGGGAGCTGTTTTTT
TRBV19	TRBJ2-1	14	-	TRBD2	CASSPGLAGPEQFF	TGTGCCAGTAGTCCGGGACTAGCGGGACCTGAGCAGTTCTTC
TRBV6-1	TRBJ2-1	18	many	TRBD2	CASSEVPGLTDTYNEQFF	TGTGCCAGCAGTGAAGTTCCGGGACTAACCGATACCTACAATGAGCAGTTCTTC
TRBV12-3/TRBV12-4	TRBJ2-1	18	-	TRBD2	CASSFVAGGLISYNEQFF	TGTGCCAGCAGTTTTGTAGCGGGAGGCCTTATTTCCTACAATGAGCAGTTCTTC
TRBV19	TRBJ2-7	14	few	-	CASSIRIAGYEQYF	TGTGCCAGTAGTATCAGGATAGCCGGGTACGAGCAGTACTTC
TRBV20-1	TRBJ1-2	12	few	-	CSARARAGGYTF	TGCAGTGCTAGAGCGAGGGCGGGTGGCTACACCTTC
TRBV5-1	TRBJ2-1	15	many	TRBD2	CASVLIAGGPNEQFF	TGCGCCAGCGTATTAATAGCGGGAGGGCCCAATGAGCAGTTCTTC
TRBV7-2	TRBJ2-1	14	many	-	CASSLEDSFNEQFF	TGTGCCAGCAGCTTAGAGGATTCCTTCAATGAGCAGTTCTTC
TRBV20-1	TRBJ2-1	16	many	TRBD2	CSARAPGTSGRNEQFF	TGCAGTGCTAGAGCCCCCGGGACTAGCGGGAGAAATGAGCAGTTCTTC
TRBV6-1	TRBJ2-2	15	many	-	CASSEAKGRTGELFF	TGTGCCAGCAGTGAAGCGAAGGGTCGGACCGGGGAGCTGTTTTTT
TRBV28	TRBJ2-7	15	many	-	CASSTPEGLSYEQYF	TGTGCCAGCAGTACCCCGGAGGGCCTCTCCTACGAGCAGTACTTC
TRBV4-3	TRBJ2-7	15	many	-	CASSQGTSSSYEQYF	TGCGCCAGCAGCCAAGGGACGTCCAGCTCCTACGAGCAGTACTTC
TRBV15	TRBJ1-1	14	few	TRBD1	CATSRDVRGAEAFF	TGTGCCACCAGCAGAGATGTCAGGGGGGCTGAAGCTTTCTTT
TRBV2	TRBJ2-3	15	many	-	CASSEGLADTDTQYF	TGTGCCAGCAGTGAAGGGCTAGCCGACACAGATACGCAGTATTTT
TRBV12-3/TRBV12-4	TRBJ2-7	15	few	TRBD1	CASRRTGFSPYEQYF	TGTGCCAGCAGAAGGACAGGGTTTAGTCCCTACGAGCAGTACTTC
TRBV28	TRBJ2-3	16	-	TRBD2	CASSFSGTRDTDTQYF	TGTGCCAGCAGTTTCTCCGGGACTAGAGACACAGATACGCAGTATTTT
TRBV12-3/TRBV12-4	TRBJ2-2	14	few	-	CASTPTRRTGELFF	TGTGCCAGCACCCCAACGCGGAGGACCGGGGAGCTGTTTTTT
TRBV10-2	TRBJ2-3	17	many	TRBD2	CASSEPTKAGGTDTQYF	TGCGCCAGCAGTGAGCCTACGAAAGCGGGAGGCACAGATACGCAGTATTTT
TRBV20-1	TRBJ2-3	16	many	-	CSARGRGGKAADTQYF	TGCAGTGCTAGAGGGCGGGGTGGGAAAGCCGCAGATACGCAGTATTTT
TRBV6-2/TRBV6-3	TRBJ2-3	13	-	-	CASRHTITDTQYF	TGTGCCAGCAGACACACAATCACAGATACGCAGTATTTT
TRBV15	TRBJ2-3	15	-	-	CATSTRGGITDTQYF	TGTGCCACCAGCACGAGAGGGGGGATCACAGATACGCAGTATTTT
TRBV30	TRBJ2-1	16	-	TRBD2	CAWSVEGTTIGDEQFF	TGTGCCTGGAGTGTAGAGGGGACTACCATAGGAGATGAGCAGTTCTTC
TRBV6-1	TRBJ1-2	15	-	TRBD1	CASSPGQGRHYGYTF	TGTGCCAGCAGCCCGGGACAGGGACGGCACTATGGCTACACCTTC
TRBV28	TRBJ1-2	13	many	-	CASSSTPGDGYTF	TGTGCCAGCAGTTCCACCCCAGGGGATGGCTACACCTTC
TRBV6-2/TRBV6-3	TRBJ2-1	13	many	-	CASSYGTTNEQFF	TGTGCCAGCAGTTACGGGACCACCAATGAGCAGTTCTTC